This entry lists 25 T cell receptor beta chains sequenced from one sample in a study of identical twins. TCRdb reprocessed the 5' RACE reads with MiXCR, giving one entry per CDR3 protein. The sample contains fewer than 550,000 distinct CDR3 sequences, about 16% of which appear only once. These same records also appear under a second study, on yellow fever vaccine responses in identical twins.

Sequenced input: CD4+ T cells sorted from blood. The receptors shown here come from a woman in her late teens or twenties in good health.

This clonotype was seen more than once but under ten times. CDR3 loop: CASSWGGGSSYNEQFF. The CDR3 bases are TGCGCCAGCAGCTGGGGCGGGGGGAGCTCCTACAATGAGCAGTTCTTC. The chain employs TRBV5-1 and TRBJ2-1; TRBD2 matches at 8 bases. Trimming cost V 3 bases and J 0 bases; bases outside gene matches: 5. Looked up from germline, CDR1 is SGHRS and CDR2 is YFSETQ. This CDR3 is built from 16 residues. The whole variable domain, remainder taken from reference TRBV5-1 and TRBJ2-1, is KAGVTQTPRYLIKTRGQQVTLSCSPISGHRSVSWYQQTPGQGLQFLFEYFSETQRNKGNFPGRFSGRQFSNSRSEMNVSTLELGDSALYLCASSWGGGSSYNEQFFGPGTRLTVL.

This clonotype was seen a handful of times. The chain has TRBV20-1 and TRBJ2-1; 14 bases line up with TRBD2. The CDR3 extends over 14 amino acids. V lost 7 bases, J lost 7 bases, and 6 bases stayed unmatched. Germline values: CDR1 DFQATT, CDR2 SNEGSKA (reference sequence). The CDR3 DNA reads TGCAGTGTTTCGGGACTAGCGGGGGTAAATGAGCAGTTCTTC. Protein sequence: CSVSGLAGVNEQFF.

This clonotype was seen repeatedly, ten times or more. This chain joins TRBV24-1 and TRBJ2-5; the D gene is possibly TRBD2 (5 bases). Between the trimmed V and J ends, which lost 5 bases and 5 bases, there was a span of 17 bases. CDR3 length equals 15 residues. Germline CDR1 is KGHDR and CDR2 is SFDVKD. For the CDR3, the DNA is TGTGCCACCAGTGGCCCGCTAGCTTCAGTGGAGACCCAGTACTTC. Translated: CATSGPLASVETQYF.

The chain couples TRBV7-8 to TRBJ1-5; a possible D gene is TRBD1 (6 bases). V was trimmed by 3 bases and J by 3 bases, leaving 9 bases between them. Germline CDR1 and CDR2: SGHVS and FQNEAQ. The CDR3 extends over 14 amino acids. The CDR3 region has the DNA TGTGCCAGCAGCTTCGGACAGATCAATCAGCCCCAGCATTTT. Translating gives CASSFGQINQPQHF.

This clonotype occurred many times. The chain links TRBV5-1 to TRBJ2-2; weak D call: TRBD1 (6 bases). CDR3 length equals 14 residues. Trimming shortened V by 1 base and J by 5 bases, and 9 bases separated the two germline ends. Germline CDR1 and CDR2: SGHRS and YFSETQ. The CDR3, as DNA: TGCGCCAGCAGCTTGTCCAGGGGTACCGGGGAGCTGTTTTTT. It translates to CASSLSRGTGELFF. The whole variable domain, remainder taken from reference TRBV5-1 and TRBJ2-2, is KAGVTQTPRYLIKTRGQQVTLSCSPISGHRSVSWYQQTPGQGLQFLFEYFSETQRNKGNFPGRFSGRQFSNSRSEMNVSTLELGDSALYLCASSLSRGTGELFFGEGSRLTVL.

This clonotype was counted a few times. The genes are TRBV28 and TRBJ2-1, with 11 bases identical to TRBD1. Germline trimming cut 0 bases from V and 7 bases from J; bases unmatched to any gene: 5. CDR1 and CDR2 (germline): MDHEN, SYDVKM. CDR3 size: 16 residues. The DNA for the CDR3 is TGTGCCAGCAGTTTATGGCGGACAGGGGGCCGAAATGAGCAGTTCTTC. It encodes CASSLWRTGGRNEQFF. The full variable domain, rest sourced from reference TRBV28 and TRBJ2-1, is DVKVTQSSRYLVKRTGEKVFLECVQDMDHENMFWYRQDPGLGLRLIYFSYDVKMKEKGDIPEGYSVSREKKERFSLILESASTNQTSMYLCASSLWRTGGRNEQFFGPGTRLTVL.

This clonotype was seen only a few times. V usage is TRBV12-3 or TRBV12-4 and J usage is TRBJ2-3, with TRBD2 identical over 7 bases. CDR3 length: 19 amino acids. Trimming at V came to 11 bases and at J to 0 bases, leaving 23 bases not matched to a gene. In nucleotides, the CDR3 is TGTGCCCTCAGTTTCGGGAGGTTTCAAATAACTTCTAGCACAGATACGCAGTATTTT. Residues: CALSFGRFQITSSTDTQYF.

V is TRBV20-1 and J is TRBJ2-3, with TRBD2 matching over 7 bases. The CDR3 extends over 13 amino acids. The germline V gene encodes CDR1 DFQATT and CDR2 SNEGSKA (reference sequence). The V gene end was trimmed by 7 bases and the J gene end by 6 bases; junction bases not matched to a gene: 10. The CDR3 DNA follows: TGCAGTGTAGCGGGCGGGAGTGTTGATACGCAGTATTTT. This sequence encodes CSVAGGSVDTQYF.

This clonotype was picked up a small number of times. The chain joins TRBV29-1 to TRBJ1-2; the D gene is possibly TRBD1 (5 bases). Germline CDR1 SQVTM, CDR2 ANQGSEA. The CDR3 consists of 19 residues. V was trimmed by 3 bases and J by 0 bases, leaving 26 bases between them. CDR3 nucleotides: TGCAGCGTTGATTCGGGGCTCTTAGGGATCGGCCCAGCTAACTATGGCTACACCTTC. This sequence encodes CSVDSGLLGIGPANYGYTF.

This clonotype was counted ten times or more. The CDR3 reads CASIGGRTGELFF. The DNA for the CDR3 is TGTGCCAGTATTGGGGGGCGGACCGGGGAGCTGTTTTTT. This sequence joins TRBV19 and TRBJ2-2; TRBD1 or TRBD2 may be the D gene (6 bases each). CDR1 LNHDA and CDR2 SQIVND come from the germline V gene (reference sequence). There are 13 residues in the CDR3. The V and J ends lost 7 bases and 5 bases respectively, with 11 bases between them.

The rearrangement uses TRBV4-1 and TRBJ1-2; TRBD1 matches 11 bases. Germline loops: CDR1 MGHRA, CDR2 YSYEKL. The CDR3 extends over 14 amino acids. J lost 7 bases, V lost 4 bases, and 5 bases had no gene match. In DNA, the CDR3 is TGCGCCAGCAGCCTTCCGGGACAGGGGGGTGGCTACACCTTC. This sequence encodes CASSLPGQGGGYTF.

This clonotype was observed a handful of times. CDR3 sequence reads: CASSPRTGSSSYEQYF. CDR3 coding DNA: TGTGCCAGCAGTCCTCGGACAGGCTCCAGCTCCTACGAGCAGTACTTC. This chain joins TRBV28 and TRBJ2-7, with TRBD1 identical over 7 bases. Per germline, CDR1 MDHEN and CDR2 SYDVKM. V was clipped by 5 bases and J by 0 bases; unmatched bases: 10. This CDR3 is 16 amino acids long.

The rearrangement uses TRBV5-1 and TRBJ1-1; D gene uncertain. The CDR3 covers 14 residues. The V gene lost 4 bases and the J gene lost 4 bases, with 14 bases spanning the gap. Germline V CDR1 and CDR2: SGHRS, YFSETQ. The CDR3 spells CASSTPFAPTEAFF. In DNA form, the CDR3 reads TGCGCCAGCAGCACTCCCTTCGCTCCCACTGAAGCTTTCTTT.

The J gene is TRBJ1-1, the V gene TRBV12-3 or TRBV12-4, with 8 bases matching TRBD1. This CDR3 comprises 15 residues. J lost 3 bases, V lost 5 bases, and 8 bases had no gene match. CDR3 nucleotides: TGTGCCAGCAGTACCAGACAGGGGCCGCACACTGAAGCTTTCTTT. Encoded protein: CASSTRQGPHTEAFF.

This clonotype was counted a few times. The V call is TRBV29-1, the J call TRBJ2-1; D not resolved. Germline-derived CDR1 and CDR2 are SQVTM and ANQGSEA. The ends were cut back, 0 bases at V and 4 bases at J, with 19 bases in the middle. CDR3 length equals 17 residues. CDR3 sequence reads: CSVEDLPHTKGYNEQFF. CDR3 sequence (DNA): TGCAGCGTTGAAGATCTGCCCCACACAAAGGGATACAATGAGCAGTTCTTC.

The table lists this clonotype with a few counts. The chain is built from TRBV9 and TRBJ1-3; maybe TRBD1 (5 bases). V lost 7 bases to trimming and J lost 0 bases, with 11 bases between them. The CDR3 is 14 residues long. Germline V gene sequence: CDR1 SGDLS, CDR2 YYNGEE. CDR3 nucleotides: TGTGCCAGCGGGGGTTTAGGCTCTGGAAACACCATATATTTT. It specifies CASGGLGSGNTIYF.

In this sample, this clonotype turned up a few times. The chain combines TRBV5-1 with TRBJ2-5; possibly TRBD1 for D (6 bases). Trimming shortened V by 0 bases and J by 5 bases, and 14 bases separated the two germline ends. Germline V gene sequence: CDR1 SGHRS, CDR2 YFSETQ. The CDR3 is made up of 15 amino acids. CDR3 DNA: TGCGCCAGCAGCTTGGGCCCCTCTAGGGGGGAGACCCAGTACTTC. It translates to CASSLGPSRGETQYF.

This clonotype was found a few times. The CDR3 DNA follows: TGTGCCATCAGTGAGCCCTGGACAGGCGGACTGAGCACTGAAGCTTTCTTT. The encoded protein is CAISEPWTGGLSTEAFF. The chain carries TRBV10-3 and TRBJ1-1; 7 bases agree with TRBD1. CDR1 and CDR2 from the germline V gene are ENHRY and SYGVKD. V was pared by 2 bases and J by 4 bases, with 13 bases of the junction left unmatched. The CDR3 has 17 residues.

The chain couples TRBV28 to TRBJ2-7; D possibly corresponds to TRBD2 (5 bases). This CDR3 contains 13 residues. Germline loops: CDR1 MDHEN, CDR2 SYDVKM. V was pared by 7 bases and J by 2 bases, with 12 bases between. Here the CDR3 DNA reads TGTGCCAGCACACGGGGTACCCCCTACGAGCAGTACGTC. This codes for CASTRGTPYEQYV.

The chain uses TRBV9 and TRBJ2-3, with TRBD2 identical over 7 bases. CDR3 length: 15 amino acids. J was trimmed by 0 bases and V by 6 bases; bases with no gene match: 7. Germline assignment: CDR1 SGDLS and CDR2 YYNGEE. The CDR3: CASTPSGTSTDTQYF. CDR3 bases: TGTGCCAGCACTCCTAGCGGTACTAGCACAGATACGCAGTATTTT.

The chain is built from TRBV7-8 and TRBJ2-7; 13 nucleotides match TRBD2. There are 15 residues in the CDR3. Unmatched junction bases numbered 1, after V lost 5 bases and J lost 0 bases. Per the germline V gene, CDR1 is SGHVS and CDR2 is FQNEAQ. CDR3 DNA sequence: TGTGCCAGCAGCGGGACTAGCGGGACCTCCTACGAGCAGTACTTC. Translation gives CASSGTSGTSYEQYF.

The chain has TRBV27 and TRBJ2-5; weak D call: TRBD2 (6 bases). The CDR3 extends over 16 amino acids. Germline CDR1 is MNHEY and CDR2 is SMNVEV (reference sequence). Trimming took off 0 bases at V and 5 bases at J, with 16 bases between the two ends. The CDR3 is CASSLSNQGGVETQYF. The CDR3 DNA reads as TGTGCCAGCAGTTTATCGAACCAGGGAGGTGTGGAGACCCAGTACTTC.

In this sample, this clonotype turned up a few times. The V and J genes are TRBV5-1 and TRBJ1-1; D is unclear. The CDR3 length is 16 residues. Germline CDR1 is SGHRS and CDR2 is YFSETQ. V was cut by 3 bases and J by 2 bases, with 17 bases left in between. In DNA form, the CDR3 reads TGCGCCAGCAGCTGGACCCGGACCGAGAAAAACACTGAAGCTTTCTTT. Residues: CASSWTRTEKNTEAFF.

The CDR3 region has the DNA TGTGCCAGCAGCTTGGTAGGGGCCAGGGGGAATTCACCCCTCCACTTT. This gives the protein CASSLVGARGNSPLHF. The rearrangement links TRBV5-6 to TRBJ1-6; 7 positions match TRBD1. The germline CDR1 and CDR2 sequences are SGHDT and YYEEEE. The CDR3 totals 16 residues. V lost 0 bases to trimming and J lost 7 bases; unmatched junction nucleotides: 7.

This clonotype was detected many times. The rearrangement links TRBV29-1 to TRBJ1-1, with D perhaps matching TRBD1 (5 bases). Germline CDR1 and CDR2: SQVTM and ANQGSEA. Between the trimmed V and J ends, which lost 1 base and 4 bases, there was a span of 10 bases. This CDR3 contains 13 residues. The CDR3: CSVEGGAPTEAFF. CDR3 nucleotides: TGCAGCGTTGAAGGTGGGGCGCCCACTGAAGCTTTCTTT.